The clone carrying this TCR beta chain was counted ten times or more. A single record per CDR3 protein comes from TCRdb applying MiXCR to the 5' RACE reads. This sample carries about 16,000 distinct CDR3 sequences, roughly a fifth of them seen once, and the ten largest clones take around 23%. This entry is derived from a study of neurological immune-mediated disorders. The CDR3 has 16 amino acids. CDR1 is SGHNT and CDR2 is YYREEE in the germline V gene (reference sequence). The V and J ends lost 3 bases and 4 bases respectively, with 17 bases between them. This clonotype originated in a middle-aged man in good health. This rearrangement joins TRBV5-4 to TRBJ2-1; D remains ambiguous. Sequencing was carried out using PBMCs. Here the CDR3 reads CASSSVSAERYNEQFF. The CDR3 DNA reads as TGTGCCAGCAGCTCCGTCTCAGCAGAAAGGTACAATGAGCAGTTCTTC.